This TCR beta chain was obtained from a study of Graves' ophthalmopathy and Graves' hyperthyroidism. Only a few counts were recorded for this clonotype. The antigen is not known. Ophthalmopathy-affected donors exhibited moderate-to-severe activity, CAS ≥3, NOSPECS ≥4, and duration under 3 months. PBMCs were isolated by Ficoll-Paque density gradient centrifugation, using about 9.2 ml of fresh peripheral blood as the starting material. As the template, RNA transcripts were used to amplify TCR beta CDR3 regions. An initial RT-PCR round employing HTBI primers preceded a second-round multiplex PCR. Each CDR3 protein is one row after TCRdb ran MiXCR on the multiplex PCR reads. This sample has hundreds of thousands of distinct CDR3 sequences, with around 45% found just once. V gave up 3 bases and J gave up 8 bases, with 10 bases separating them. CDR3 length: 11 amino acids. Germline values: CDR1 DFQATT, CDR2 SNEGSKA (reference sequence).

Study conclusions and caveats: The authors also found most expanded thyroid clonotypes above 0.001 frequency in blood. The model achieved 70.59% sensitivity and under 75% specificity for ophthalmopathy progression.

This sequence was found in an adult man with Graves' ophthalmopathy. Sequencing used peripheral blood. The chain carries TRBV20-1 and TRBJ1-2, with D maybe TRBD1 (5 bases). The CDR3 region has the DNA TGCAGTGCTAGCCAGTGGGGCGGCTACACCTTC. Translation: CSASQWGGYTF.